The rows below give T cell receptor beta chains drawn from one sample of a study of blood T cell repertoires in COVID-19. Measured with immunoSEQ multiplex PCR; TCRdb has only the in-frame clones, and not every one. The sample lists some 60,000 clones, approximately 78% occurring once. The specimen was peripheral blood. The receptors were gathered from a human donor in a cohort sampled during active COVID-19. Each CDR3 is given with its conserved first and last residue. D genes are given only for firm matches. Some rows mark clone size as missing; the rest say once, few, many or name a class of expanded clone.

j_call | d_call | clone_size | v_call | cdr3_aa | cdr3_nt
TRBJ2-1 | TRBD2 | . | TRBV27 | CASSLRLAGGGSTLAEQFF | TGTGCCAGCAGTTTGCGACTAGCGGGGGGGGGCTCCACTCTCGCTGAGCAGTTCTTC
TRBJ1-6 | . | . | TRBV7-9 | CASSLGQINSPLHF | TGTGCCAGCAGCCTTGGGCAGATTAATTCACCCCTCCACTTT
TRBJ1-2 | TRBD1 | . | TRBV27 | CASSSPGQGGYGYTF | TGTGCCAGCAGTTCCCCGGGACAGGGGGGGTATGGCTACACCTTC
TRBJ2-7 | TRBD2 | . | TRBV5-1 | CASSYGLVSYEQYF | TGCGCCAGCAGCTATGGACTAGTCTCCTACGAGCAGTACTTC
TRBJ2-3 | TRBD1 | . | TRBV12-5 | CASGLDHGQGNTDTQYF | TGTGCTAGTGGTTTGGACCACGGACAGGGGAACACAGATACGCAGTATTTT
TRBJ1-1 | TRBD1 | . | TRBV28 | CASSLSGGTGKDTEAFF | TGTGCCAGCAGTTTATCGGGGGGGACAGGGAAGGACACTGAAGCTTTCTTT
TRBJ1-4 | TRBD1 | . | TRBV5-4 | CASSLRQGKNEKLFF | TGTGCCAGCAGCCTACGACAGGGGAAGAACGAAAAACTGTTTTTT
TRBJ1-5 | . | . | TRBV29-1 | CSVEVENQPQHF | TGCAGCGTTGAAGTCGAGAATCAGCCCCAGCATTTT
TRBJ2-5 | TRBD1 | . | TRBV11-2 | CASSLSGQGATETQYF | TGTGCCAGCAGCCTTTCGGGACAGGGGGCGACGGAGACCCAGTACTTC
TRBJ1-1 | TRBD1 | . | TRBV6-5 | CASSKQGGTEAFF | TGTGCCAGCAGCAAACAGGGGGGCACTGAAGCTTTCTTT
TRBJ1-2 | . | . | TRBV30 | CAWSVAVINYGYTF | TGTGCCTGGAGTGTAGCGGTCATTAACTATGGCTACACCTTC
TRBJ2-3 | TRBD2 | . | TRBV3-1/TRBV3-2 | CASSQGVAGERDTQYF | TGTGCCAGCAGCCAGGGTGTAGCGGGGGAGCGAGATACGCAGTATTTT
TRBJ2-5 | . | few | TRBV18 | CASSPRVGAQETQYF | TGTGCCAGCTCACCTCGGGTGGGGGCGCAAGAGACCCAGTACTTC
TRBJ1-4 | . | . | TRBV27 | CASSSAGARTNEKLFF | TGTGCCAGCAGTTCGGCGGGGGCACGAACTAATGAAAAACTGTTTTTT
TRBJ1-6 | TRBD1 | few | TRBV3-1/TRBV3-2 | CASSQVGPGGGSPLHF | TGTGCCAGCAGCCAAGTCGGGCCAGGGGGAGGCTCACCCCTCCACTTT
TRBJ2-3 | . | . | TRBV15 | CATSRVGRGSSTDTQYF | TGTGCCACCAGCAGAGTGGGGCGGGGATCTAGCACAGATACGCAGTATTTT
TRBJ2-7 | TRBD1 | . | TRBV7-6 | CASSLVQGAYEQYF | TGTGCCAGCAGCTTAGTACAGGGGGCCTACGAGCAGTACTTC
TRBJ1-4 | . | . | TRBV7-6 | CASSSLRGGATNEKLFF | TGTGCCAGCAGCTCCTTGCGAGGGGGAGCGACTAATGAAAAACTGTTTTTT
TRBJ1-2 | TRBD1 | . | TRBV9 | CASSVHDRGYGYTF | TGTGCCAGCAGCGTACACGACAGGGGCTATGGCTACACCTTC
TRBJ1-2 | TRBD1 | few | TRBV5-1 | CASSPLDRGTGYTF | TGCGCCAGCAGCCCATTAGACAGGGGTACGGGCTACACCTTC
TRBJ2-3 | TRBD1 | . | TRBV29-1 | CSVGGDRGVNTQYF | TGCAGCGTTGGCGGGGACAGGGGGGTGAATACGCAGTATTTT
TRBJ2-3 | . | . | TRBV7-9 | CASSLSPGEDSDTQYF | TGTGCCAGCAGCTTATCACCAGGGGAAGATTCGGATACGCAGTATTTT
TRBJ1-5 | TRBD1 | . | TRBV18 | CASSSTGAVQPQHF | TGTGCCAGCTCATCGACAGGGGCGGTTCAGCCCCAGCATTTT
TRBJ1-3 | . | . | TRBV19 | CASSMAQGNTIYF | TGTGCCAGTAGTATGGCACAGGGAAACACCATATATTTT
TRBJ1-1 | . | . | TRBV6-6 | CASSYLTAPNTEAFF | TGTGCCAGCAGTTACCTGACAGCTCCGAACACTGAAGCTTTCTTT
TRBJ1-5 | . | . | TRBV21-1 | CASRQGRQPQHF | TGTGCCAGCAGACAGGGACGTCAGCCCCAGCATTTT
TRBJ2-1 | TRBD1 | . | TRBV6-1 | CASSEAGTAFYNEQFF | TGTGCCAGCAGTGAAGCCGGGACAGCTTTTTACAATGAGCAGTTCTTC
TRBJ2-5 | . | . | TRBV14 | CASSPGVPETQYF | TGTGCCAGCAGCCCCGGGGTACCAGAGACCCAGTACTTC
TRBJ1-1 | . | . | TRBV10-3 | CAISVTGNTEAFF | TGTGCCATCAGCGTGACGGGGAACACTGAAGCTTTCTTT
TRBJ2-7 | TRBD2 | . | TRBV19 | CASSMSGGGGYEQYF | TGTGCCAGTAGTATGTCGGGGGGGGGCGGATACGAGCAGTACTTC
TRBJ2-1 | . | . | TRBV5-3 | CARSFRRGAYNEQFF | TGTGCCAGAAGCTTTAGGCGGGGCGCCTACAATGAGCAGTTCTTC
TRBJ2-1 | TRBD2 | once | TRBV27 | CASSFKRGNLGEQFF | TGTGCCAGCAGTTTCAAGCGGGGGAACTTGGGTGAGCAGTTCTTC
TRBJ2-2 | . | . | TRBV11-2 | CASSLLQGGAGELFF | TGTGCCAGCAGCTTACTACAGGGTGGAGCCGGGGAGCTGTTTTTT
TRBJ1-5 | TRBD1 | . | TRBV20-1 | CSATDRVSNQPQHF | TGCAGTGCTACTGACAGGGTTAGCAATCAGCCCCAGCATTTT
TRBJ1-1 | . | . | TRBV5-6 | CASTSLEGFEAFF | TGTGCCAGCACCTCACTGGAGGGGTTTGAAGCTTTCTTT
TRBJ2-7 | . | . | TRBV21-1 | CASSEEGRSLVQYF | TGTGCCAGCAGCGAGGAGGGCAGGAGTTTAGTGCAGTACTTC
TRBJ2-3 | TRBD2 | . | TRBV6-5 | CASSSGSGTSSHTQYF | TGTGCCAGCAGTTCAGGGTCCGGGACTAGTTCGCATACGCAGTATTTT
TRBJ2-3 | TRBD2 | . | TRBV19 | CASRHTSASTDTQYF | TGTGCCAGTAGACATACTAGCGCTAGCACAGATACGCAGTATTTT
TRBJ2-7 | . | . | TRBV28 | CASSLAGSSYEQYF | TGTGCCAGCAGTTTAGCAGGGTCCTCCTACGAGCAGTACTTC
TRBJ1-2 | TRBD1 | . | TRBV9 | CASSPRIGTAAGYGYTF | TGTGCCAGCAGCCCTCGAATTGGGACAGCGGCGGGGTATGGCTACACCTTC